This TCR beta chain was recovered during a study of blood T cell repertoires in COVID-19. This clone has only one observation. The CDR3 runs 14 residues. V shed 6 bases and J 7 bases; nucleotides not matched to a gene: 9. Germline CDR1 is SNHLY and CDR2 is FYNNEI. Some clones are missing from TCRdb's copy, which holds only in-frame ones; the method was immunoSEQ multiplex PCR. Altogether over 150,000 clones are present, roughly four fifths being singletons, with the ten largest covering 3.7%. The receptor was isolated from a woman of 80 years or more with acute or convalescent COVID-19. Source material: peripheral blood. The rearrangement joins TRBV2 to TRBJ1-2; 9 bases are shared with TRBD1. The CDR3 protein is CASREQGAPGGYTF. The CDR3 bases are TGTGCCAGCAGAGAACAGGGGGCGCCGGGTGGCTACACCTTC. Filled out from reference TRBV2 and TRBJ1-2, the complete variable domain reads EPEVTQTPSHQVTQMGQEVILRCVPISNHLYFYWYRQILGQKVEFLVSFYNNEISEKSEIFDDQFSVERPDGSNFTLKIRSTKLEDSAMYFCASREQGAPGGYTFGSGTRLTVV.